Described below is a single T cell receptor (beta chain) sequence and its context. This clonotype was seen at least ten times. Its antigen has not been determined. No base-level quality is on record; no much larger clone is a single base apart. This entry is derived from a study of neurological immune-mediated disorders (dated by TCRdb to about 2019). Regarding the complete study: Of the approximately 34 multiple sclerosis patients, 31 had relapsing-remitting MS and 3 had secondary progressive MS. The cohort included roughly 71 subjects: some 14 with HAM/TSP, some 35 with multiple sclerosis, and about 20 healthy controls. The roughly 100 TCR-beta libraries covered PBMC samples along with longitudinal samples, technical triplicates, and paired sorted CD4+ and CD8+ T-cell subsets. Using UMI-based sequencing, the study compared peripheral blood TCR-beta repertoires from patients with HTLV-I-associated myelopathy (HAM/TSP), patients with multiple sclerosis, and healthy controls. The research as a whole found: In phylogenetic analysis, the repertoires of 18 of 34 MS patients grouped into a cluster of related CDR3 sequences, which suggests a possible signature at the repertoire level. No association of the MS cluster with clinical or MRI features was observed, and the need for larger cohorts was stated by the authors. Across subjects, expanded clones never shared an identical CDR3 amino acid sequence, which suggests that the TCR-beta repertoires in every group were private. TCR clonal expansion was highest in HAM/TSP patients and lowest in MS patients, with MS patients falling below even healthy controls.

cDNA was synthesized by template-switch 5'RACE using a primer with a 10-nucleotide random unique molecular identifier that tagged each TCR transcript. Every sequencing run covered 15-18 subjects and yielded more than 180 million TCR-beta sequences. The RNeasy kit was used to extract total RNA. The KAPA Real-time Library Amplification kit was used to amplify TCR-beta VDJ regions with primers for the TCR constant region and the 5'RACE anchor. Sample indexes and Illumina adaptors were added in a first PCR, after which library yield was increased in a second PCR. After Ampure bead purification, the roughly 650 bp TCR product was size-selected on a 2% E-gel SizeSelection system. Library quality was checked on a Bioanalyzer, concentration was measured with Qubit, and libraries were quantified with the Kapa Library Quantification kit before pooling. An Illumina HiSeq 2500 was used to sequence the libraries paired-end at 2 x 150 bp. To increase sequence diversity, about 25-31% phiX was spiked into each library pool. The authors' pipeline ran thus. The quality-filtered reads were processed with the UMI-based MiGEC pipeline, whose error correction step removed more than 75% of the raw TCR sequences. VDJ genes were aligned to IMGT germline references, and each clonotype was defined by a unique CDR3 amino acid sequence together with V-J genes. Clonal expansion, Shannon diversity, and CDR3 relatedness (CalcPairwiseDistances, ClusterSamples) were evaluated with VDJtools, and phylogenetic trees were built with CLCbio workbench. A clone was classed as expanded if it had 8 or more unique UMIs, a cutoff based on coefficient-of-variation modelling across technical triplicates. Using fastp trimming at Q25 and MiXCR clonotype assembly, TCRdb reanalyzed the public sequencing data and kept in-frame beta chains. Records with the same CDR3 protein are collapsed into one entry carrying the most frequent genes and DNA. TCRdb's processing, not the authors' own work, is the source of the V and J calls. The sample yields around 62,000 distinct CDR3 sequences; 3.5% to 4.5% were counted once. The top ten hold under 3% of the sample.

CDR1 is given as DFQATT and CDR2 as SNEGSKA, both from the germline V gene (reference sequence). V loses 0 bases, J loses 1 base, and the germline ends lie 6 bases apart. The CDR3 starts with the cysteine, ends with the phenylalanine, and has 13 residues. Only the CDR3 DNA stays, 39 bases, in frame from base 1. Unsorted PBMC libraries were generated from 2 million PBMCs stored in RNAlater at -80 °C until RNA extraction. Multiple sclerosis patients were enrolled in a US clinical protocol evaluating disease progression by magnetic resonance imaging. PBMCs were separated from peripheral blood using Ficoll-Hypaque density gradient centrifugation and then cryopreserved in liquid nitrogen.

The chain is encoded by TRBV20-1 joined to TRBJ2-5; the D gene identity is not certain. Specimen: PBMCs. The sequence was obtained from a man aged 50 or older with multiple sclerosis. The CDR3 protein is CSARDLAQETQYF. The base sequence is TGCAGTGCTAGAGATCTTGCCCAAGAGACCCAGTACTTC.